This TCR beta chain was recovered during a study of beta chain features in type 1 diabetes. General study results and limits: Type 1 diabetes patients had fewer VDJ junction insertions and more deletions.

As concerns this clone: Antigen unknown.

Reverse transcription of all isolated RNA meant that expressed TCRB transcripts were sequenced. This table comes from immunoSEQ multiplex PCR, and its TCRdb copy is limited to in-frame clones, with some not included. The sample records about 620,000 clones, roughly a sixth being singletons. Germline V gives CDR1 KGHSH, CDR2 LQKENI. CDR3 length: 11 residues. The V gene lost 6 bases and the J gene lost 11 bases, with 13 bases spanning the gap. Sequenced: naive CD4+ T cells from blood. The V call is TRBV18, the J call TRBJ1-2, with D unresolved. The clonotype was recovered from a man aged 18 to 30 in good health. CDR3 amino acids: CASSEGVFYTF. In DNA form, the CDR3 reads TGTGCCAGCTCGGAGGGAGTTTTTTACACCTTC.